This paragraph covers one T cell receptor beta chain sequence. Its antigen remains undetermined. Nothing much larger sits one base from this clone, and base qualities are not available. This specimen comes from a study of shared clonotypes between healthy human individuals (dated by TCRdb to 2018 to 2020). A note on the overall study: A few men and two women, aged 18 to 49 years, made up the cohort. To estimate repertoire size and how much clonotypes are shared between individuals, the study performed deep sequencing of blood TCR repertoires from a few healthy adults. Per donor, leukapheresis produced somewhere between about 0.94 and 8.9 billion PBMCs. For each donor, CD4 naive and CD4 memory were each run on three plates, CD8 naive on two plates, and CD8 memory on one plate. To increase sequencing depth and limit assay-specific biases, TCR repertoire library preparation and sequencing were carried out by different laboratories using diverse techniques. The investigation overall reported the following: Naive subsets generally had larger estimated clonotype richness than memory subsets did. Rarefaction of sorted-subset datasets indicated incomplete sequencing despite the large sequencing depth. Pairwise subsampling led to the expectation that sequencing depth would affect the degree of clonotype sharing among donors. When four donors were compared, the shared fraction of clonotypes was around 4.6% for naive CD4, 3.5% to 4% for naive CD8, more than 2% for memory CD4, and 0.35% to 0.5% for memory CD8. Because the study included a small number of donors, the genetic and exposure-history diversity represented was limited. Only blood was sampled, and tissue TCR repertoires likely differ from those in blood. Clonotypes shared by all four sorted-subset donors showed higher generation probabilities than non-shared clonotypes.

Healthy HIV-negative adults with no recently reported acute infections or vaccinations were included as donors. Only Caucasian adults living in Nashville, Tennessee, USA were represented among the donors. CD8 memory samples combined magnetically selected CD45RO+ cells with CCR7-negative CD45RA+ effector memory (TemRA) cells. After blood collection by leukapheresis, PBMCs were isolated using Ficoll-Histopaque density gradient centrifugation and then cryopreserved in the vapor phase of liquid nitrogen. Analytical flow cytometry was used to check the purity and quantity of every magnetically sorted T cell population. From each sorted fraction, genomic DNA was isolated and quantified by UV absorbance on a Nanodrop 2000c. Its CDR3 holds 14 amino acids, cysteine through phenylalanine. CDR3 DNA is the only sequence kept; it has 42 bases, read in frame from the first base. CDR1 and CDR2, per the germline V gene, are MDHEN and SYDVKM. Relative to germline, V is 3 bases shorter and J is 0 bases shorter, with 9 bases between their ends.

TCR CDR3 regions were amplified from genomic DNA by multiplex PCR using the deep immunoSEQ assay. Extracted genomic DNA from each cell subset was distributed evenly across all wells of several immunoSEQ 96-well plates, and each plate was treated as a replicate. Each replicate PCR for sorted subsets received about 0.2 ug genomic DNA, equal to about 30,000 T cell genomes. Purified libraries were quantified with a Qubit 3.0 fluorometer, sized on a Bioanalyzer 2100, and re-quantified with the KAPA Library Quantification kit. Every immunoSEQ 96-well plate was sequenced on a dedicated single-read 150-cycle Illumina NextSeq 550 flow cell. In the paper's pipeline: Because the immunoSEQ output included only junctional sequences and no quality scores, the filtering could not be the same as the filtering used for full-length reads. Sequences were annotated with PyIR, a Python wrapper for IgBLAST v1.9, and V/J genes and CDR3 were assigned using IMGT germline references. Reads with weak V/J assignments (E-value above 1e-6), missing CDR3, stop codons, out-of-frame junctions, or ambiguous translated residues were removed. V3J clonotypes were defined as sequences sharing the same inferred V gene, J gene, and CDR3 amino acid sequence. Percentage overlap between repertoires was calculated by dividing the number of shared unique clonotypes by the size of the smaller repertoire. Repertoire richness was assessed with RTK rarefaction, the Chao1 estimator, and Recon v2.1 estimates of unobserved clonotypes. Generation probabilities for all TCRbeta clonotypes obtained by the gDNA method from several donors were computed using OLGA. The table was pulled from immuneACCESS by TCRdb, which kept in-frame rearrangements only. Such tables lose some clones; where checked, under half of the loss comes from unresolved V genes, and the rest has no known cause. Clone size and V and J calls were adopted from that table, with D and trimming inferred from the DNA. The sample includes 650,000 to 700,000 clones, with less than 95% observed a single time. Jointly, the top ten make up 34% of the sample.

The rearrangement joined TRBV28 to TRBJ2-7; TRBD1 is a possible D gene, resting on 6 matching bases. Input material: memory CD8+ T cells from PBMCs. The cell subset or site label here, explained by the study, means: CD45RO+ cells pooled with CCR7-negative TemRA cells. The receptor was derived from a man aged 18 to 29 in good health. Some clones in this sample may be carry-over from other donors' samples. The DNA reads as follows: TGTGCCAGCAGTTTGGGGACACTCTCCTACGAGCAGTACTTC. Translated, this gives CASSLGTLSYEQYF.